This entry concerns a single T cell receptor (beta chain). Its antigen is not yet known. It has no much larger one-base neighbor in the sample; base qualities were not kept. The immunoSEQ Assay, a bias-controlled multiplex PCR, was used to amplify TCRbeta CDR3 regions from genomic DNA. In the paper's pipeline: Nucleated cell counts per sample were estimated from amplification of reference gene primers within the assay. To quantify the absolute abundance of each unique TCRbeta CDR3 rearrangement, sequence reads were collapsed and filtered. For each sample, productive Simpson clonality was calculated as the square root of Simpson's diversity index over productive rearrangements. TCRdb retrieved this table from immuneACCESS and kept in-frame rearrangements only. Not all clones are present; in checked studies, unresolved V genes account for under half, and no reason is known for the remainder. D and trimming were read from the DNA, whereas the V and J calls and clone size are those reported in that table. For this sample the table gives tens of thousands of clones, of which roughly 88% were detected only once. The ten largest clones represent less than 3% of the sample.

Each collaborating institution followed its own protocols to collect whole blood in K2EDTA tubes. For TCRbeta analysis, collaborators shipped samples as frozen whole blood, isolated PBMCs, or DNA extracted from either of those sample types. At the junction V is shortened by 3 bases and J by 4 bases, with 9 bases in between. Looking up the germline V gene yields CDR1 MNHEY and CDR2 SVGAGI. Counted from cysteine to phenylalanine, this CDR3 has 13 amino acids. Only the CDR3 part of the read is kept: 39 bases, read in frame from the first base. This specimen comes from a study of blood T cell repertoires in COVID-19 (dated by TCRdb to the early 2020s). Concerning the study at large: Collaborator samples came from the United States, Italy and Spain and covered acute and convalescent phases of COVID-19. HLA class I and class II types, where available, came from metadata supplied by the sample provider rather than from assay-based typing. Samples came from the ongoing ImmuneRACE study (first 160 participants) plus 1,254 subjects from 6 global collaborators. Deeply sampled blood TCRbeta repertoires from subjects exposed to, actively infected with, or recovered from COVID-19 were included in the dataset. The repertoires were released in a freely available public database meant as a resource for research on the immune response to SARS-CoV-2. The sample metadata nearly always contained a de-identified subject ID, COVID-19 status, age in years and sex. The prospective study material was composed of cDNA or gDNA derived from T cells, B-cell-depleted T cells, or PBMCs. The investigation overall reported the following: How much clinical and demographic metadata was included differed by source and by participant, and the metadata was provided uncurated.

The receptor was isolated from a human donor in a cohort sampled during active COVID-19. Sequencing input: peripheral blood. Recombination linked TRBV6-5 to TRBJ2-5, with the identity of the D gene unclear. CDR3 protein: CASSYTPRETQYF. The DNA sequence is given as TGTGCCAGCAGTTATACTCCTAGAGAGACCCAGTACTTC.